The 10 T cell receptor beta chains given below trace back to one sample, sequenced in a study of beta chain features in type 1 diabetes. The entirety of the isolated RNA underwent reverse transcription, so expressed TCRB transcripts were sequenced. Using immunoSEQ multiplex PCR, the repertoire was profiled, and TCRdb retains in-frame clones only, with some absent. The table includes around 310,000 clones, about 11% detected once. The sample comprised naive CD4+ T cells from blood. These receptors all come from a woman in her twenties or thirties in good health.

The chain carries TRBV27 and TRBJ2-1; the D gene is possibly TRBD1 (5 bases). The germline V and J ends were trimmed by 5 bases and 3 bases, with 14 bases remaining between them. The CDR3 contains 15 residues. The germline CDR1 and CDR2 sequences are MNHEY and SMNVEV (reference sequence). CDR3 in DNA: TGTGCCAGCAGTCCCCGCTGGGGCTACTACAATGAGCAGTTCTTC. This codes for CASSPRWGYYNEQFF.

The rearrangement joins TRBV5-4 to TRBJ1-1; 12 positions match TRBD1. Germline values: CDR1 SGHNT, CDR2 YYREEE (reference sequence). The CDR3 spans 15 residues. The V and J ends lost 4 bases and 4 bases, in that order; junction bases with no gene match: 5. The DNA of the CDR3 is TGTGCCAGCAGCGGGGGGACAGGGGGCATCACTGAAGCTTTCTTT. This translates into CASSGGTGGITEAFF.

The chain has TRBV7-2 and TRBJ1-4; the match to TRBD1 covers 7 bases. Per germline, CDR1 SGHTA and CDR2 FQGNSA. The length of the CDR3 is 14 residues. J lost 5 bases, V lost 5 bases, and 5 bases had no gene match. DNA for the CDR3: TGTGCCAGCAGCCTGGGACAGACCAATGAAAAACTGTTTTTT. Its translation: CASSLGQTNEKLFF.

The V gene is TRBV27, the J gene TRBJ1-1; D not resolved. CDR3 length equals 14 residues. Germline V CDR1 and CDR2: MNHEY, SMNVEV (reference sequence). Trimming removed 6 bases from V and 5 bases from J, with 16 bases in between. CDR3 sequence (DNA): TGTGCCAGCAGCCTCGTCGGGCGGGTTACTGAAGCTTTCTTT. Amino acids: CASSLVGRVTEAFF.

The V call is TRBV27, the J call TRBJ2-7, with D possibly being TRBD1 (5 bases). The CDR3 loop spans 16 amino acids. V was pared by 6 bases and J by 0 bases, with 18 bases between. The V gene's germline CDR1 is MNHEY and CDR2 SMNVEV (reference sequence). The CDR3: CASSRHVDSNSYEQYF. The CDR3 DNA reads as TGTGCCAGCAGCCGGCATGTTGACAGCAACTCCTACGAGCAGTACTTC.

V and J are TRBV5-8 and TRBJ2-3, with D maybe TRBD1 (6 bases). Trimming stripped 3 bases from V and 4 bases from J, with 15 bases between. Per germline, CDR1 SGHTS and CDR2 YDEGEE. The CDR3 contains 15 residues. CDR3 nucleotide sequence: TGTGCCAGCAGCTCAGGCCAGGGGAGCGCAGATACGCAGTATTTT. This sequence encodes CASSSGQGSADTQYF.

The table lists this clone with a few counts. This rearrangement joins TRBV30 to TRBJ2-1, with TRBD1 as a possible D gene (6 bases). The CDR3 has 16 amino acids. Trimming took off 0 bases at V and 6 bases at J, with 18 bases between the two ends. Germline V gene data show CDR1 as GTSNPN and CDR2 as SVGIG (reference sequence). The CDR3 reads CAWSVHTGRTGNEQFF. The CDR3 DNA sequence: TGTGCCTGGAGTGTACACACAGGGCGGACCGGCAATGAGCAGTTCTTC. Together with reference TRBV30 and TRBJ2-1, the CDR3 gives the full variable domain: SQTIHQWPATLVQPVGSPLSLECTVEGTSNPNLYWYRQAAGRGLQLLFYSVGIGQISSEVPQNLSASRPQDRQFILSSKKLLLSDSGFYLCAWSVHTGRTGNEQFFGPGTRLTVL.

In its sample, this clone was seen a few times. The chain recombines TRBV29-1 with TRBJ2-3; tentatively, D is TRBD1 (5 bases). From germline, CDR1 is SQVTM and CDR2 ANQGSEA. V lost 4 bases and J lost 0, with 8 bases in between. The CDR3 has 13 residues. CDR3 coding DNA: TGCAGCGTTGCAGGGTGGAGCACAGATACGCAGTATTTT. Translating it yields CSVAGWSTDTQYF.

This clone was seen a handful of times. The V call is TRBV6-6, the J call TRBJ2-2, with 8 bases lining up with TRBD2. There are 16 residues in the CDR3. Germline CDR1 reads MNHNY; CDR2 reads SVGAGI (reference sequence). With V trimmed by 6 bases and J by 7 bases, 13 bases remained unmatched. CDR3 DNA: TGTGCCAGCAGCCCAGGGGCAGCGGGAGTCAGCGGGGAGCTGTTTTTT. Encoded protein: CASSPGAAGVSGELFF.

Only a few counts were recorded for this clone. The V call is TRBV30, the J call TRBJ1-1, with D maybe TRBD1 (5 bases). Trimming left V 2 bases short and J 6 bases short, with 19 bases between. Germline loops: CDR1 GTSNPN, CDR2 SVGIG (reference sequence). The CDR3 contains 15 residues. CDR3 in amino acids: CAWSSQGFQWAEAFF. The CDR3 coding sequence is TGTGCCTGGAGTTCCCAGGGCTTTCAGTGGGCTGAAGCTTTCTTT.